This T cell receptor (beta chain) is drawn from a study of T cells in localized non-small cell lung cancer. General study findings and limits: Out of the top 100 tumor clones, a median roughly 52 were seen in adjacent lung.

Produced via immunoSEQ multiplex PCR; TCRdb's table is partial and in-frame only. The repertoire holds about 33,000 clones, with about 78% as singletons. To note about this clone: Its antigen is undetermined.

CDR1 is SGHTA, CDR2 FQGNSA, per germline. The CDR3 has 15 amino acids. V trimming: 6 bases; J trimming: 9 bases; junction bases outside the gene matches: 9. The sequence derives from a male donor aged 60 or older with stage II squamous cell lung carcinoma. Material: peripheral blood, obtained before any cancer treatment. The V gene is TRBV7-2, the J gene TRBJ2-1, with 12 nucleotides matching TRBD2. Here the CDR3 reads CASSMLAGGSGEQFF. In nucleotides, the CDR3 is TGTGCCAGCAGTATGCTAGCGGGAGGGTCGGGTGAGCAGTTCTTC.